This T cell receptor beta chain was recovered during a study of control samples from healthy donors and cancer patients. CDR1 and CDR2 from the germline V gene are LNHDA and SQIVND (reference sequence). V shed 8 bases and J shed 8 bases, with 21 bases lying between them. There are 14 residues in the CDR3. Profiling relied on immunoSEQ multiplex PCR, and the TCRdb table lists in-frame clones only, not all of them. The data hold some 130,000 clones, with approximately 95% observed a single time. The sequenced material came from blood. The TCR sequence derives from a man younger than 40 in good health. This chain joins TRBV19 and TRBJ1-2; perhaps TRBD1 as D (6 bases). The CDR3 nucleotides are TGTGCCAGTTGGGGGGGCAGTTTGGAGGAAGGCTACACCTTC. Its protein product is CASWGGSLEEGYTF.